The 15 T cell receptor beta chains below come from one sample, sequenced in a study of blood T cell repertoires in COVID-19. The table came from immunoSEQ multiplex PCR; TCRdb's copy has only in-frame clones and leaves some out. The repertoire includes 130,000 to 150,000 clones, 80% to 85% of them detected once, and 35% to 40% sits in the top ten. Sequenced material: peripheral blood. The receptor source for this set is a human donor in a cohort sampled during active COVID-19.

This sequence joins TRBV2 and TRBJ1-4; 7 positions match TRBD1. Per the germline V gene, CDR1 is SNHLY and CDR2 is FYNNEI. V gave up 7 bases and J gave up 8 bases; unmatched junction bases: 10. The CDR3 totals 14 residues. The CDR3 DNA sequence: TGTGCCAGCATTCTAGACAGGGTTCGAGAAAAACTGTTTTTT. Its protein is CASILDRVREKLFF. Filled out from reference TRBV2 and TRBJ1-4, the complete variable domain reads EPEVTQTPSHQVTQMGQEVILRCVPISNHLYFYWYRQILGQKVEFLVSFYNNEISEKSEIFDDQFSVERPDGSNFTLKIRSTKLEDSAMYFCASILDRVREKLFFGSGTQLSVL.

CDR3 loop: CASSLSVRPSYEQYF. The CDR3 DNA reads TGTGCCAGCAGCTTGAGTGTCAGGCCTTCCTACGAGCAGTACTTC. The J gene is TRBJ2-7, the V gene TRBV5-6; no reliable D call. This CDR3 region has 15 residues. V lost 1 base and J lost 1, with 12 bases in between. Germline CDR1 is SGHDT and CDR2 is YYEEEE.

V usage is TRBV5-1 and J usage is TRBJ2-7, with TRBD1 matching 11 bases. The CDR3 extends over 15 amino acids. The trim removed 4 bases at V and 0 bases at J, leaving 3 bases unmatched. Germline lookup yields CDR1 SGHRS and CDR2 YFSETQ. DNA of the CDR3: TGCGCCAGCAGCCGGACAGGGGGCTTCTCCTACGAGCAGTACTTC. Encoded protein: CASSRTGGFSYEQYF.

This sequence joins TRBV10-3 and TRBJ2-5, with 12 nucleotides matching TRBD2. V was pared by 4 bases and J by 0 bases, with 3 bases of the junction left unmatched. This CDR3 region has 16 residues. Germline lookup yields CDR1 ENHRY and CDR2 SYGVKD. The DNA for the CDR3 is TGTGCCATCAGTGCCAGACTAGCGGGGGACCAAGAGACCCAGTACTTC. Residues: CAISARLAGDQETQYF.

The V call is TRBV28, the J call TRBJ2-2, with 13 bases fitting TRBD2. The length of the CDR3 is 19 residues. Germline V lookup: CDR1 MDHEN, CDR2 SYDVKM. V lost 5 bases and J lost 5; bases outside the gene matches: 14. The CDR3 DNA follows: TGTGCCAGCAGTGACCGTAGGACTAGCGGGGGACTCTCGACCGGGGAGCTGTTTTTT. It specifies CASSDRRTSGGLSTGELFF.

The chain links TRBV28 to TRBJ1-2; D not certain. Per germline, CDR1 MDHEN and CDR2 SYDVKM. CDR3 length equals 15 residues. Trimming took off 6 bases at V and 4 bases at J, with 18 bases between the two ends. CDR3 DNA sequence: TGTGCCAGCAGCACACGGACCCGGGGTGGCTATGGCTACACCTTC. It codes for CASSTRTRGGYGYTF.

The CDR3 DNA reads TGCAGCGTTGATGCCGGGACTAGGAAAGAGACCCAGTACTTC. It codes for CSVDAGTRKETQYF. The genes are TRBV29-1 and TRBJ2-5; the match to TRBD2 covers 8 bases. The V gene's germline CDR1 is SQVTM and CDR2 ANQGSEA. Trimming removed 3 bases from V and 3 bases from J; junction bases left unmatched: 6. This CDR3 is 14 amino acids long. Supplemented by reference TRBV29-1 and TRBJ2-5, the full variable domain reads SAVISQKPSRDICQRGTSLTIQCQVDSQVTMMFWYRQQPGQSLTLIATANQGSEATYESGFVIDKFPISRPNLTFSTLTVSNMSPEDSSIYLCSVDAGTRKETQYFGPGTRLLVL.

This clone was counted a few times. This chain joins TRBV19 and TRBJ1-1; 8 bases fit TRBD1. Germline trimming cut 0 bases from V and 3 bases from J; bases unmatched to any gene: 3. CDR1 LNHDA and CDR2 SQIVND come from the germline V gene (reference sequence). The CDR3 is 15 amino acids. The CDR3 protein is CASSIEPGGYTEAFF. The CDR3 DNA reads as TGTGCCAGTAGTATAGAGCCAGGGGGCTACACTGAAGCTTTCTTT.

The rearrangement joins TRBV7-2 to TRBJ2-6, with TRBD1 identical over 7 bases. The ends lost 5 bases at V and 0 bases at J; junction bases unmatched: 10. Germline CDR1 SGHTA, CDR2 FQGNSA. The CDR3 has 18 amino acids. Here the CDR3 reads CASSGTGQLLSGANVLTF. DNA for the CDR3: TGTGCCAGCAGCGGCACGGGACAGCTACTCTCTGGGGCCAACGTCCTGACTTTC.

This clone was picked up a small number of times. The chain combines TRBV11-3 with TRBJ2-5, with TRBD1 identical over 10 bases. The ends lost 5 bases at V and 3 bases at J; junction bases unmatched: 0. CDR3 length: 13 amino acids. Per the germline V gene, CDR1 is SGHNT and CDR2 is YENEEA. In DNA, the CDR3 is TGTGCCAGCAGCGGGACAGGGGAAGAGACCCAGTACTTC. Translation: CASSGTGEETQYF.

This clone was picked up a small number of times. CDR3 in amino acids: CAGGQGPFEQFF. The CDR3 bases are TGTGCCGGGGGACAGGGTCCTTTTGAGCAGTTCTTC. The V gene is TRBV7-9, the J gene TRBJ2-1, with 9 bases matching TRBD1. This CDR3 has 12 amino acids. Unmatched junction bases numbered 8, after V lost 11 bases and J lost 9 bases. From germline, CDR1 is SEHNR and CDR2 FQNEAQ (reference sequence).

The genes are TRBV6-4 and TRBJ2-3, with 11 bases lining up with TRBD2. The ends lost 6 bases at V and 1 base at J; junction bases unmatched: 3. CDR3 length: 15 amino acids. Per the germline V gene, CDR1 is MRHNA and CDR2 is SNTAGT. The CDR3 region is CASSRLAGRTDTQYF. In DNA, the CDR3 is TGTGCCAGCAGCCGACTAGCGGGACGCACAGATACGCAGTATTTT.

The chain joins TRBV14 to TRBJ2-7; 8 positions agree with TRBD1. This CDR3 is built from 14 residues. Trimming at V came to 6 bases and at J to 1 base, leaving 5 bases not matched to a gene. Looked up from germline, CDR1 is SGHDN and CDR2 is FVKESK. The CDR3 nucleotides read TGTGCCAGCAGTCGTCGACAGGGGTCCTACGAGCAGTACTTC. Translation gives CASSRRQGSYEQYF.

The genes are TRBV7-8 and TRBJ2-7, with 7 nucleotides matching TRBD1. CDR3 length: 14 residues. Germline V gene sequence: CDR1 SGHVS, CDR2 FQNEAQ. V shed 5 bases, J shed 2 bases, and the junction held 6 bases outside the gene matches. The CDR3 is CASSQRDRAYEQYF. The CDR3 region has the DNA TGTGCCAGCAGCCAACGGGACAGAGCCTACGAGCAGTACTTC.

The CDR3 region is CASSLQGSGIRETQYF. The CDR3 region has the DNA TGTGCCAGCAGCCTACAGGGCTCGGGAATCCGAGAGACCCAGTACTTC. J is TRBJ2-5 and V is TRBV3-1 (or the pseudogene TRBV3-2); D is possibly TRBD1 (6 bases). Looked up from germline, CDR1 is LGHDT and CDR2 is YNNKEL (reference sequence). The CDR3 consists of 16 residues. Trimming stripped 4 bases from V and 4 bases from J, with 19 bases between.